This TCR beta chain was obtained from a study of blood T cell repertoires in COVID-19. Study details: From the United States, Italy and Spain came samples of acute and convalescent COVID-19. Nucleic acid was either cDNA or gDNA, and it came from T cells, B-cell-depleted T cells, or PBMCs.

Shortly before study entry, within 2 weeks, exposed participants had met a COVID-19 case. Germline values: CDR1 LNHDA, CDR2 SQIVND (reference sequence). This CDR3 contains 16 residues. V gave up 7 bases and J gave up 9 bases; unmatched junction bases: 14. Original methodology: How many nucleated cells were present was estimated from reference gene primer amplification. Profiled with immunoSEQ multiplex PCR; TCRdb holds only in-frame clones, not every one. The V and J calls and clone size were taken over from that table, and D and trimming were inferred from the DNA. The table records approximately 400,000 clones, just over 90% of them present only once.

This receptor was taken from a woman aged 40 to 50 who had been exposed to COVID-19. Specimen: PBMCs or T cells enriched from blood (not recorded which). This chain uses TRBV19 with TRBJ1-6; 8 bases match TRBD1. The CDR3 DNA is TGTGCCAGTACTGCGTTCGCGACAGGGGTCCTTTCACCCCTCCACTTT. Translation gives CASTAFATGVLSPLHF.